The entry below gives a single T cell receptor beta chain sequence along with its context. The record originates from a study of T cell changes during pregnancy in multiple sclerosis. Trimming removed 0 bases at V and 2 bases at J, with 15 bases between. CDR1 is SGHNT, CDR2 YYREEE, per germline (reference sequence). This CDR3 comprises 16 residues. This table comes from immunoSEQ multiplex PCR, and its TCRdb copy is limited to in-frame clones, with some not included. This sample has about 120,000 clones, with roughly 92% found just once. The chain couples TRBV5-4 to TRBJ2-7; D perhaps matches TRBD2 (7 bases). This TCR came from a female donor with multiple sclerosis, enrolled in a pregnancy study. This material consisted of peripheral blood, taken before pregnancy. The CDR3 loop is CASSLAGGRGTYEQYF. DNA of the CDR3: TGTGCCAGCAGCTTGGCTGGGGGGCGGGGGACCTACGAGCAGTACTTC.